The following is a T cell receptor (beta chain) sequence with its context. The sample originates from a study of blood T cell repertoires in COVID-19. The overall study: Sites in the United States, Italy and Spain provided acute and convalescent COVID-19 samples. Sources were T cells, B-cell-depleted T cells, or PBMCs; the material itself was cDNA or gDNA.

Original methodology: Scientists estimated how many nucleated cells there were by amplifying reference gene primers. Assay used: immunoSEQ multiplex PCR; TCRdb lists only in-frame clones, some missing. D and trimming were read from the DNA, whereas the V and J calls and clone size are those reported in that table. The sample comprises over 250,000 clones, 80% to 90% of which are singletons, and around 10% rests with the top ten. The CDR3 covers 13 residues. Germline CDR1 reads SGHRS; CDR2 reads YFSETQ. V was pared by 1 base and J by 5 bases, with 9 bases between. This sequence originates from a woman in her sixties or seventies with acute or convalescent COVID-19. Specimen: peripheral blood. V and J are TRBV5-1 and TRBJ1-1; perhaps TRBD1 as D (5 bases). CDR3 nucleotides: TGCGCCAGCAGCTTGATCTCAGGGACTGAAGCTTTCTTT. It specifies CASSLISGTEAFF.